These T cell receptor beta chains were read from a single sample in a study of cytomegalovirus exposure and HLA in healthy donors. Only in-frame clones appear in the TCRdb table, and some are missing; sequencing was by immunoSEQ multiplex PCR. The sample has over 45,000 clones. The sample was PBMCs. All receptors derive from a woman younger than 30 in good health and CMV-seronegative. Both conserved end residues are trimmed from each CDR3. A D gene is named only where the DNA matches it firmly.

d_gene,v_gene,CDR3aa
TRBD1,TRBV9,ASSDPTGDSEAF
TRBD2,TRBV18,ASSPPAAGGTDTQY
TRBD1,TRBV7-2,ASSFTPGQNT
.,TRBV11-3,ASSLYLDSPYGYT
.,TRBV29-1,SVGGGVGNTIY
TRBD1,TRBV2,ASSWTGPSNQPQH
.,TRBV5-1,ASSPGSGAYEQY
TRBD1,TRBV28,ASSPSGQGDGSRDNEQF
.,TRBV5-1,ASSLDGSSYNSPLH
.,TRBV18,ASSPRGGAGNTEAF
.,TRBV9,ASLRSGANVLT
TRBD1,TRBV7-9,ASSLGRTGIVTEAF
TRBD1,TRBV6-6,ASSRPGTGSK
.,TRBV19,ASSIVALANHNEQF
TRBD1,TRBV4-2,ASRTFPGQSTDTQY
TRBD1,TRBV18,ASSPLSGRTGQETQY
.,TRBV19,ASSMGGGYGQPQH